This paragraph reports one T cell receptor beta chain. No cognate antigen has been identified for it. No clone much larger than this one lies a single base away; base qualities are absent. The sample comes from a study of control samples from healthy donors and cancer patients (dated by TCRdb to the early 2020s). The library was generated by the immunoSEQ multiplex PCR assay. The table comes from immuneACCESS by way of TCRdb, which keeps in-frame sequences with V and J called. Part of the clones is missing from these tables; in studies checked, under half for an unresolved V gene and the rest for unknown reasons. The sample includes about 180,000 clones, with more than 90% observed a single time. In total, the top ten clones hold 1.3% to 1.5% of the sample. The specimen was blood. The receptor's source is a man aged 30-40 years in good health.

CDR3 loop: CASSLDRLTEAFF. The DNA sequence is as follows: TGTGCCAGCAGTTTGGACAGGCTAACTGAAGCTTTCTTT. The sequence joins TRBV12-3 or TRBV12-4 to TRBJ1-1; the central 7 bases match TRBD1. Germline trimming amounts to 3 bases on V and 5 bases on J, with 3 as the count of junction bases outside the gene matches. The CDR3 contains 13 residues, cysteine and phenylalanine counted. Only the CDR3 DNA is retained, 39 bases long and in frame from the first base.